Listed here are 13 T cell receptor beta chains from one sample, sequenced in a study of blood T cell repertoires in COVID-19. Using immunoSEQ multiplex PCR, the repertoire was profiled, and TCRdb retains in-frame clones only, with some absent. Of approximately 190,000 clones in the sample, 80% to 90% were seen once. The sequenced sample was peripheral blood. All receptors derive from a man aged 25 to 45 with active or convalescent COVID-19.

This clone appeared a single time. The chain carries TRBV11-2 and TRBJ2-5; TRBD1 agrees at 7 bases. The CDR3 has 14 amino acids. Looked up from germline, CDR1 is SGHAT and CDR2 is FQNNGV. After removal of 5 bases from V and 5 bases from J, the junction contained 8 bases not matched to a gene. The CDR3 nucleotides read TGTGCCAGCAGCGACAGGGCTCTGGGGGAGACCCAGTACTTC. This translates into CASSDRALGETQYF.

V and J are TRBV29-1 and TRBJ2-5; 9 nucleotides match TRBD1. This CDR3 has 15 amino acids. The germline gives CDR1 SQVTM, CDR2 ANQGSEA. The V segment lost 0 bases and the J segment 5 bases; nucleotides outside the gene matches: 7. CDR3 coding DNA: TGCAGCGTTGAAGAGGGACAGGGAATCGCGGAGACCCAGTACTTC. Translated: CSVEEGQGIAETQYF.

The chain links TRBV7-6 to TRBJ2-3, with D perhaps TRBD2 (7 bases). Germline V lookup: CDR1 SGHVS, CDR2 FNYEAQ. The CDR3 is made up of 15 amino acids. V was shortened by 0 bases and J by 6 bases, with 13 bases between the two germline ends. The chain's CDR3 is CASSLASGGRDTQYF. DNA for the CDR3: TGTGCCAGCAGCTTAGCGTCGGGGGGCAGGGATACGCAGTATTTT.

The CDR3 sequence: CASKGGSTSGRMGETQYF. The CDR3 DNA follows: TGTGCCAGCAAGGGGGGTTCGACTAGCGGGAGAATGGGAGAGACCCAGTACTTC. This chain uses TRBV11-3 with TRBJ2-5, with TRBD2 identical over 12 bases. CDR1 is SGHNT, CDR2 YENEEA, per germline. Trimming removed 7 bases from V and 4 bases from J; junction bases left unmatched: 16. The CDR3 loop spans 18 amino acids.

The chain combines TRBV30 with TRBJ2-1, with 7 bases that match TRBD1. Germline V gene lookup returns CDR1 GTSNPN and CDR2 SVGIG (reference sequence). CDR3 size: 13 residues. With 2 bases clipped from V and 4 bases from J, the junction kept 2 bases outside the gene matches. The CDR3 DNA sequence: TGTGCCTGGAGTACGACAGGGTACAATGAGCAGTTCTTC. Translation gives CAWSTTGYNEQFF.

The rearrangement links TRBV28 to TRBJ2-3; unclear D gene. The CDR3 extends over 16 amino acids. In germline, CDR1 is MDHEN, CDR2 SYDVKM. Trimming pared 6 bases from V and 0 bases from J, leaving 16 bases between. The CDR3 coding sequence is TGTGCCAGCAGCTCCCCCTCGCGGCCTAGCACAGATACGCAGTATTTT. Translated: CASSSPSRPSTDTQYF.

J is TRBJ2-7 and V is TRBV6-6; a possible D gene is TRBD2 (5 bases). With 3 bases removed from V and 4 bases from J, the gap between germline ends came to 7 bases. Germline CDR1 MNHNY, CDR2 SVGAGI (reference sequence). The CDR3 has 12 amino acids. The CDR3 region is CASSYEGYEQYF. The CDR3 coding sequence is TGTGCCAGCAGTTATGAGGGATACGAGCAGTACTTC.

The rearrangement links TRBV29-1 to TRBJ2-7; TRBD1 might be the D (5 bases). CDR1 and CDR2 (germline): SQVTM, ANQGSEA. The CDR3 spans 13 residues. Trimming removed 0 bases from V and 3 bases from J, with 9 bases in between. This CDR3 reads CSVEDRDSYEQYF. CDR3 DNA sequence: TGCAGCGTTGAAGATCGCGACAGCTACGAGCAGTACTTC.

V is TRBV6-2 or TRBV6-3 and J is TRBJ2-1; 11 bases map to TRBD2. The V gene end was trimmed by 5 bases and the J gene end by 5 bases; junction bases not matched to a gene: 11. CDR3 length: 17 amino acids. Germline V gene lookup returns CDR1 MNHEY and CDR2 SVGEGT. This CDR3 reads CASSKLTSGNIDNEQFF. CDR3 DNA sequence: TGTGCCAGCAGTAAACTGACTAGCGGGAACATAGACAATGAGCAGTTCTTC.

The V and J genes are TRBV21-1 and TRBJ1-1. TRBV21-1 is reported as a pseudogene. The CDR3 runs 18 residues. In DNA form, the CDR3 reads TGTGCCAGCAGCTACTTTACCGGGGGGGCTCGCGGTACCACTGAAGCTTTCTTT. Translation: CASSYFTGGARGTTEAFF.

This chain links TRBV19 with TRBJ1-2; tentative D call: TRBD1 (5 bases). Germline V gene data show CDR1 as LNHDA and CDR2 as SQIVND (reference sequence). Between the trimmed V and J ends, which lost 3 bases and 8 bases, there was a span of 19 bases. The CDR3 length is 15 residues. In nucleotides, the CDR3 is TGTGCCAGTAGTATTTTGACAGCCCCTTCCAGGGGCTACACCTTC. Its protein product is CASSILTAPSRGYTF.

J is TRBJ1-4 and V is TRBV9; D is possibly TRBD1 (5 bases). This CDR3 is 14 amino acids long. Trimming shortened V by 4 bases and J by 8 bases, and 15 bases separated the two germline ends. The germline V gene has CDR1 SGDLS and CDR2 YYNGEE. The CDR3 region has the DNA TGTGCCAGCAGCCCCGGAGGGGTTCGAGAAAAACTGTTTTTT. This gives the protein CASSPGGVREKLFF.

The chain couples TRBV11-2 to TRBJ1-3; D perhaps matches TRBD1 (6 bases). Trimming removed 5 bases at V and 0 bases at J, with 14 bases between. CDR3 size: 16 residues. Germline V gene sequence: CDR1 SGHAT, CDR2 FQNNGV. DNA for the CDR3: TGTGCCAGCAGCGCTTCGACAGGCTCCTCTGGAAACACCATATATTTT. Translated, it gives CASSASTGSSGNTIYF. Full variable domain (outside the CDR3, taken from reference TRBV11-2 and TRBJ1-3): EAGVAQSPRYKIIEKRQSVAFWCNPISGHATLYWYQQILGQGPKLLIQFQNNGVVDDSQLPKDRFSAERLKGVDSTLKIQPAKLEDSAVYLCASSASTGSSGNTIYFGEGSWLTVV.